This TCR beta chain was sequenced in a study of T cell responses to AZD1222 COVID-19 vaccine. Here immunoSEQ multiplex PCR was the method, and the copy in TCRdb shows in-frame clones only, minus some. The sample gives some 200,000 clones, approximately 92% of which show up once; approximately 4% is in the top ten. V was cut by 4 bases and J by 3 bases, with 19 bases left in between. There are 16 residues in the CDR3. Germline V gene sequence: CDR1 SGHNT, CDR2 YYREEE (reference sequence). This rearrangement joins TRBV5-4 to TRBJ1-2, with D perhaps TRBD1 (5 bases). The source of this sequence is an adult who received the MenACWY meningococcal vaccine as a control. The material was peripheral blood, obtained 28 days after the second dose of the MenACWY control vaccine. CDR3 loop: CASSLVRGGSYYGYTF. In nucleotides, the CDR3 is TGTGCCAGCAGCCTAGTAAGGGGAGGGAGTTACTATGGCTACACCTTC. Complete variable domain (other parts from reference TRBV5-4 and TRBJ1-2): ETGVTQSPTHLIKTRGQQVTLRCSSQSGHNTVSWYQQALGQGPQFIFQYYREEENGRGNFPPRFSGLQFPNYSSELNVNALELDDSALYLCASSLVRGGSYYGYTFGSGTRLTVV.